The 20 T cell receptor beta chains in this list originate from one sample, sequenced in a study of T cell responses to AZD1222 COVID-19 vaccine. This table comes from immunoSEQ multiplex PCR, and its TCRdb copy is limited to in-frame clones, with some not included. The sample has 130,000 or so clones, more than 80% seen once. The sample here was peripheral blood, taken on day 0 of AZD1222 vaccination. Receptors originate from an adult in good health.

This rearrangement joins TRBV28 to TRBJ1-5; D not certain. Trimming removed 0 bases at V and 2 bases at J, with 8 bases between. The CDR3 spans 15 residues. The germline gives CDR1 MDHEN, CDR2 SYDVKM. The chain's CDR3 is CASSLWRAGNQPQHF. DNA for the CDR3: TGTGCCAGCAGTTTATGGAGGGCTGGCAATCAGCCCCAGCATTTT.

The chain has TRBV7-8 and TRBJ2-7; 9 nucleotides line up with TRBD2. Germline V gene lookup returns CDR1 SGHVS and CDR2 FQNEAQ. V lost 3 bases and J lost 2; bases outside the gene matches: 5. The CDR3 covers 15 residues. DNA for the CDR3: TGTGCCAGCAGCTTTAGCGGGAGAGGAGCCTACGAGCAGTACTTC. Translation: CASSFSGRGAYEQYF.

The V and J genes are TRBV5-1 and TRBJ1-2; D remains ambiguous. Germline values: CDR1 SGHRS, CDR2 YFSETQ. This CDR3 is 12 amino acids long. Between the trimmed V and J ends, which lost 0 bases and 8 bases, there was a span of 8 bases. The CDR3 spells CASSLAQTGYTF. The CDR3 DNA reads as TGCGCCAGCAGCTTGGCACAGACGGGCTACACCTTC.

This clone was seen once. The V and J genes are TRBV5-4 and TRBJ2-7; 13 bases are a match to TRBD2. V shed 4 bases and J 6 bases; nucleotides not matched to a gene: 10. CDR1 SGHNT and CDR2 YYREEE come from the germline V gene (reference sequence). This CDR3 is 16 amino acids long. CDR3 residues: CASSPGLAGERGEQYF. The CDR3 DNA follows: TGTGCCAGCAGCCCCGGACTAGCGGGGGAGCGAGGCGAGCAGTACTTC.

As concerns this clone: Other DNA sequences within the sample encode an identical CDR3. CDR3 sequence: CASSLAGNQPQHF. CDR3 sequence (DNA): TGTGCCAGCAGTTTGGCGGGAAATCAGCCCCAGCATTTT. The gene calls are TRBV12-3 or TRBV12-4 and TRBJ1-5, with D hard to call. Trimming removed 3 bases at V and 4 bases at J, with 7 bases between. The CDR3 length is 13 residues.

This CDR3 reads CASGSGGGNTQYF. The CDR3 DNA sequence: TGTGCCAGCGGTAGCGGGGGAGGGAATACGCAGTATTTT. The chain joins TRBV12-3 or TRBV12-4 to TRBJ2-3; TRBD2 matches 9 bases. V was pared by 8 bases and J by 7 bases, with 7 bases of the junction left unmatched. The CDR3 has 13 amino acids.

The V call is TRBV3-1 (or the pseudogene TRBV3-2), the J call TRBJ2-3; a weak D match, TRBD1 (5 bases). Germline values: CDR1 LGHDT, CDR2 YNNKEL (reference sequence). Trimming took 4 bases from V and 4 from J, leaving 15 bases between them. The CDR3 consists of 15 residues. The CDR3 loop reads CASSPGWGRADTQYF. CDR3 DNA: TGTGCCAGCAGCCCTGGATGGGGCCGCGCAGATACGCAGTATTTT.

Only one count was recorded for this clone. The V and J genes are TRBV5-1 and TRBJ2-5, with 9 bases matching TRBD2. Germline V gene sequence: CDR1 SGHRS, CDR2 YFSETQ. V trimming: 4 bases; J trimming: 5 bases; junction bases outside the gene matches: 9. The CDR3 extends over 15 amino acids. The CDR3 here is CASSPNIAGDETQYF. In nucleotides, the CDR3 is TGCGCCAGCAGCCCAAACATAGCGGGAGATGAGACCCAGTACTTC.

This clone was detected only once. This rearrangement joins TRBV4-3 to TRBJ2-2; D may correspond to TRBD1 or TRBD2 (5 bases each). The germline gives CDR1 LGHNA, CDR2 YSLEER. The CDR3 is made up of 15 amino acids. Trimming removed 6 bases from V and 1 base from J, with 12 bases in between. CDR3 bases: TGCGCCAGCAGGTCCGGGACCGAGAACACCGGGGAGCTGTTTTTT. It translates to CASRSGTENTGELFF.

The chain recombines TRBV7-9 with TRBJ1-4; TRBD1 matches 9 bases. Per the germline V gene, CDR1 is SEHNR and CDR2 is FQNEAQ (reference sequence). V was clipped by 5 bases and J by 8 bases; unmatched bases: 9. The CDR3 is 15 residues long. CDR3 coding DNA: TGTGCCAGCAGCCTAGGGGACAGGGAAGGGGAAAAACTGTTTTTT. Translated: CASSLGDREGEKLFF. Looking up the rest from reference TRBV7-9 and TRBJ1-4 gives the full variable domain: DTGVSQNPRHKITKRGQNVTFRCDPISEHNRLYWYRQTLGQGPEFLTYFQNEAQLEKSRLLSDRFSAERPKGSFSTLEIQRTEQGDSAMYLCASSLGDREGEKLFFGSGTQLSVL.

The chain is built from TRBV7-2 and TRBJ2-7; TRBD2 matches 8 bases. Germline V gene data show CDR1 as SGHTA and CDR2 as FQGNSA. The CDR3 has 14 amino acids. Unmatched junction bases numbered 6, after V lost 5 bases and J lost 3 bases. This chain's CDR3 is CASSQTSASYEQYF. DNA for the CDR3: TGTGCCAGCAGCCAGACTAGCGCTAGCTACGAGCAGTACTTC.

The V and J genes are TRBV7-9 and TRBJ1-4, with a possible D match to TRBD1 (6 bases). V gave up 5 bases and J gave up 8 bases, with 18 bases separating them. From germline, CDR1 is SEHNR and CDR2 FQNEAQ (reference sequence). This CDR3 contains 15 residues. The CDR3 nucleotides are TGTGCCAGCAGCGACGATACAGGGACGAGCGAAAAACTGTTTTTT. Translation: CASSDDTGTSEKLFF.

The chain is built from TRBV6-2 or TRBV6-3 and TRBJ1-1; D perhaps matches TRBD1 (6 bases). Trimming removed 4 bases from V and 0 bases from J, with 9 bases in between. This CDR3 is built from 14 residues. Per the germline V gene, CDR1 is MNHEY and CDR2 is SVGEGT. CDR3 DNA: TGTGCCAGCAGTTCAGGGGCCATGAACACTGAAGCTTTCTTT. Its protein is CASSSGAMNTEAFF.

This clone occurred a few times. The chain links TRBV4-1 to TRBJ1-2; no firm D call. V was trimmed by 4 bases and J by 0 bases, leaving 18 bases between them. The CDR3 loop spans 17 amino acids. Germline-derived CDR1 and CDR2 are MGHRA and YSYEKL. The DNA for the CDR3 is TGCGCCAGCAGCCCTGGACCGAATCGCCCGGCTAACTATGGCTACACCTTC. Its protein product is CASSPGPNRPANYGYTF.

The DNA for the CDR3 is TGTGCCAGCAGTGAAGCGTTCGTAACCGCGAATTCACCCCTCCACTTT. This sequence encodes CASSEAFVTANSPLHF. The chain links TRBV6-1 to TRBJ1-6; no definite D call. Per the germline V gene, CDR1 is MNHNS and CDR2 is SASEGT. This CDR3 region has 16 residues. V was trimmed by 0 bases and J by 7 bases, leaving 13 bases between them.

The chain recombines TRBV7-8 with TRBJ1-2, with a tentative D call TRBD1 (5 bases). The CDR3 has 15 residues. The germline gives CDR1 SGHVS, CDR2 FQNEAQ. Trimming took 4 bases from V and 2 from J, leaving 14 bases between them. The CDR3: CASSSQGWGNYGYTF. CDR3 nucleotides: TGTGCCAGCAGCTCCCAGGGCTGGGGGAACTATGGCTACACCTTC.

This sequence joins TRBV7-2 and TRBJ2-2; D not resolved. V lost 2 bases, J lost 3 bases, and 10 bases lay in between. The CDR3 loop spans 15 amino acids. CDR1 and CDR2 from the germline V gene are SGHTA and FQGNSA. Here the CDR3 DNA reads TGTGCCAGCAGCTTAATAACAACTTACACCGGGGAGCTGTTTTTT. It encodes CASSLITTYTGELFF.

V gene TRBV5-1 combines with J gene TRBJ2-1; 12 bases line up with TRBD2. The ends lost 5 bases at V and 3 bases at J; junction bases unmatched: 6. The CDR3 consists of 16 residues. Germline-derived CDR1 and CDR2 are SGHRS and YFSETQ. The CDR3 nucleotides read TGCGCCAGCAGTTCTAGCGGGGGGGCCGTCTACAATGAGCAGTTCTTC. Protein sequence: CASSSSGGAVYNEQFF.

The CDR3 protein is CASSPQRDRDSREQYF. CDR3 nucleotide sequence: TGTGCCAGCAGCCCCCAGAGGGACAGGGATTCTCGGGAGCAGTACTTC. The rearrangement uses TRBV3-1 (or the pseudogene TRBV3-2) and TRBJ2-7; TRBD1 agrees at 9 bases. There are 16 residues in the CDR3. Unmatched junction bases numbered 14, after V lost 4 bases and J lost 7 bases. Germline CDR1 is LGHDT and CDR2 is YNNKEL (reference sequence).

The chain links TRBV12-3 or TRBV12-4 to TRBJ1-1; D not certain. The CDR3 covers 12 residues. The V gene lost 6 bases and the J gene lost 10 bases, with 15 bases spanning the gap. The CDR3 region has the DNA TGTGCCAGCAGCTCCGGGCCTCCAAGAGCTTTCTTT. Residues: CASSSGPPRAFF.